This TCR beta chain derives from a study of blood T cell repertoires in COVID-19. This clone was recorded once. The repertoire was sequenced with immunoSEQ multiplex PCR; TCRdb's copy has only in-frame clones and lacks some. The sample contains approximately 440,000 clones, about 92% of which appear only once. Material for sequencing was PBMCs or T cells enriched from blood (not recorded which). This receptor was taken from a man between 18 and 29 years old who had recovered from COVID-19.

The DNA of the CDR3 is TGTGCCACCAGGGGGGCTAAGAACACTGAAGCTTTCTTT. Translation gives CATRGAKNTEAFF. The chain links TRBV24-1 to TRBJ1-1; D is perhaps TRBD1 (6 bases). There are 13 residues in the CDR3. The germline CDR1 and CDR2 sequences are KGHDR and SFDVKD. V dropped 7 bases and J dropped 1 base, with 9 bases sitting between them.